One T cell receptor beta chain is described in this entry. What it binds is unknown. Clones were sequenced by immunoSEQ multiplex PCR, and TCRdb holds only the in-frame ones, with some missing. The sample has about 120,000 clones, around 90% seen once. The source of the sample is a study of T cell responses to AZD1222 COVID-19 vaccine. Regarding the study as a whole: Spike as a whole was targeted by vaccine-associated CD4 TCRs, dominant at 160-218 and 743-854. Just five or six AZD1222 recipients tested seropositive at baseline. Mostly white British, mostly female donors; authors suggested clonal diversity may be underestimated. Regions left unmutated in variants are reportedly the target of nearly half of spike-specific TCRs.

Trimming removed 2 bases from V and 3 bases from J; junction bases left unmatched: 10. CDR3 length: 17 amino acids. This chain joins TRBV5-3 and TRBJ1-5; 8 bases are shared with TRBD1. TRBV5-3 is an ORF for which the function is uncertain. This receptor was taken from an adult in good health. Sequenced material: peripheral blood, taken on day 0 of AZD1222 vaccination. CDR3 protein: CARSFGGTGVDNQPQHF. CDR3 nucleotide sequence: TGTGCCAGAAGCTTCGGAGGGACAGGAGTTGACAATCAGCCCCAGCATTTT.